Below are 32 T cell receptor beta chains sequenced from a single sample in a study of T cells in Graves' hyperthyroidism and ophthalmopathy. Amplified regions were TCR beta CDR3 sequences from RNA transcripts. HTBI primers were the set used in a first-round RT-PCR of the TCR CDR3. TCRdb re-analysed the multiplex PCR reads in MiXCR, keeping a single row per CDR3 protein. The data show approximately 430,000 distinct CDR3 sequences, 15% to 17% seen once. Sequencing was carried out using blood. The receptors come from a woman between 18 and 29 years old with Graves' hyperthyroidism.

This clonotype occurred many times. This chain links TRBV2 with TRBJ1-2; D might be TRBD1 (6 bases). With 1 base removed from V and 7 bases from J, the gap between germline ends came to 16 bases. The CDR3 sequence is 15 residues long. CDR1 is SNHLY, CDR2 FYNNEI, per germline. The CDR3 sequence is CASSEEQAGVLGYTF. The CDR3 DNA follows: TGTGCCAGCAGTGAAGAGCAGGCAGGGGTACTTGGCTACACCTTC.

This clonotype appeared many times. The genes are TRBV28 and TRBJ2-2; TRBD1 aligns across 10 bases. The V and J ends lost 10 bases and 7 bases, in that order; junction bases with no gene match: 9. Looked up from germline, CDR1 is MDHEN and CDR2 is SYDVKM. This CDR3 contains 14 residues. In DNA form, the CDR3 reads TGTGCCACCGATCCGGGACAGGGGTTCGGGGAGCTGTTTTTT. This codes for CATDPGQGFGELFF.

This clonotype was counted at least ten times. The chain recombines TRBV7-9 with TRBJ1-1; tentatively, D is TRBD1 (5 bases). The CDR3 runs to 15 residues. Trimming left V 0 bases short and J 4 bases short, with 12 bases between. In germline, CDR1 is SEHNR, CDR2 FQNEAQ (reference sequence). CDR3 sequence: CASSLAIQVGTEAFF. CDR3 nucleotide sequence: TGTGCCAGCAGCTTAGCGATACAGGTCGGCACTGAAGCTTTCTTT.

At least ten counts were recorded for this clonotype. This chain connects TRBV27 to TRBJ2-5, with D hard to call. From germline, CDR1 is MNHEY and CDR2 SMNVEV (reference sequence). V shed 6 bases and J shed 5 bases, with 16 bases lying between them. The CDR3 runs 14 residues. The CDR3: CASSYGRRRETQYF. The CDR3 DNA is TGTGCCAGCAGCTACGGACGACGGCGGGAGACCCAGTACTTC.

The genes are TRBV12-3 or TRBV12-4 and TRBJ1-3; 9 bases map to TRBD1. CDR3 length equals 15 residues. V lost 6 bases, J lost 3 bases, and 6 bases stayed unmatched. The CDR3 here is CASRPGTGFGNTIYF. CDR3 nucleotide sequence: TGTGCCAGCAGGCCCGGGACAGGGTTTGGAAACACCATATATTTT.

This clonotype was observed at least ten times. This rearrangement joins TRBV28 to TRBJ1-1; TRBD1 matches at 8 bases. The CDR3 runs 18 residues. The J segment lost 0 bases and the V segment lost 3 bases, leaving 12 bases of the junction unmatched. CDR1 is MDHEN and CDR2 is SYDVKM in the germline V gene. Written as DNA, the CDR3 is TGTGCCAGCAGTTTGCTCGGACAGGGAGGGTTCTTGAACACTGAAGCTTTCTTT. Translated: CASSLLGQGGFLNTEAFF.

Many counts were recorded for this clonotype. This rearrangement joins TRBV27 to TRBJ2-7, with D uncertain. Germline V gene data show CDR1 as MNHEY and CDR2 as SMNVEV (reference sequence). Trimming took off 6 bases at V and 4 bases at J, with 13 bases between the two ends. The CDR3 contains 13 residues. Here the CDR3 DNA reads TGTGCCAGCAGCTATGCCGACCAGTACGAGCAGTACTTC. The encoded protein is CASSYADQYEQYF.

In its sample, this clonotype was seen many times. This chain joins TRBV11-2 and TRBJ2-5, with 8 bases identical to TRBD2. From germline, CDR1 is SGHAT and CDR2 FQNNGV. The ends lost 2 bases at V and 4 bases at J; junction bases unmatched: 6. The CDR3 contains 15 residues. The chain's CDR3 is CASSLIFGGGETQYF. The CDR3 nucleotides read TGTGCCAGCAGCTTAATCTTCGGGGGGGGAGAGACCCAGTACTTC.

This clonotype was observed many times. The chain is built from TRBV12-3 or TRBV12-4 and TRBJ2-1, with TRBD2 matching over 8 bases. V was pared by 6 bases and J by 6 bases, with 4 bases of the junction left unmatched. The CDR3 covers 13 residues. The CDR3 DNA reads TGTGCCAGCAGAGCGGGGGACACCAATGAGCAGTTCTTC. The encoded protein is CASRAGDTNEQFF.

The chain is built from TRBV20-1 and TRBJ2-5; 15 nucleotides match TRBD2. The CDR3 consists of 17 residues. V was pared by 3 bases and J by 5 bases, with 10 bases of the junction left unmatched. In germline, CDR1 is DFQATT, CDR2 SNEGSKA (reference sequence). DNA for the CDR3: TGCAGTGCTAGCTTCGGACTAGCGGGGGGGCCGGAGGAGACCCAGTACTTC. This codes for CSASFGLAGGPEETQYF.

This clonotype was counted many times. The chain couples TRBV6-5 to TRBJ2-2; D possibly corresponds to TRBD2 (5 bases). Germline V CDR1 and CDR2: MNHEY, SVGAGI. The germline V and J ends were trimmed by 0 bases and 6 bases, with 17 bases remaining between them. The CDR3 extends over 17 amino acids. The CDR3 region has the DNA TGTGCCAGCAGTTACTCGAGTAGTGGAGGCGGGCCCGGGGAGCTGTTTTTT. It encodes CASSYSSSGGGPGELFF.

There are many counts of this clonotype. The rearrangement uses TRBV2 and TRBJ1-1; the match to TRBD1 covers 8 bases. The CDR3 has 12 amino acids. The germline CDR1 and CDR2 sequences are SNHLY and FYNNEI. J lost 3 bases, V lost 9 bases, and 3 bases had no gene match. The CDR3 sequence is CARNRGDTEAFF. CDR3 sequence (DNA): TGTGCCAGAAACAGGGGGGACACTGAAGCTTTCTTT.

This clonotype was seen only a few times. This rearrangement joins TRBV6-2 or TRBV6-3 to TRBJ2-4, with 7 bases that match TRBD2. This CDR3 has 15 amino acids. Trimming took 2 bases from V and 3 from J; bases not matched to a gene: 4. Germline V lookup: CDR1 MNHEY, CDR2 SVGEGT. CDR3 amino acids: CASSYGGGGKNIQYF. The CDR3 DNA is TGTGCCAGCAGTTACGGCGGGGGTGGCAAAAACATTCAGTACTTC.

The chain recombines TRBV12-5 with TRBJ2-3; 11 bases map to TRBD1. The CDR3 loop spans 16 amino acids. Germline CDR1 reads LGHNT; CDR2 reads FRNRAP. Trimming at V came to 0 bases and at J to 4 bases, leaving 3 bases not matched to a gene. This CDR3 is CASGLVMGQGADTQYF. The DNA for the CDR3 is TGTGCTAGTGGTTTGGTAATGGGACAGGGGGCAGATACGCAGTATTTT.

At least ten counts were recorded for this clonotype. This chain joins TRBV18 and TRBJ1-1, with TRBD1 matching 8 bases. This CDR3 contains 17 residues. The V gene end was trimmed by 3 bases and the J gene end by 0 bases; junction bases not matched to a gene: 9. Per the germline V gene, CDR1 is KGHSH and CDR2 is LQKENI. CDR3 coding DNA: TGTGCCAGCTCACCCGGGGTCTCGGACAGGGTGAACACTGAAGCTTTCTTT. Translated, it gives CASSPGVSDRVNTEAFF.

This clonotype was seen a few times. The V and J genes are TRBV12-3 or TRBV12-4 and TRBJ2-4, with D perhaps TRBD2 (5 bases). V lost 2 bases, J lost 0 bases, and 11 bases lay in between. This CDR3 is 16 amino acids long. The CDR3 sequence: CASSLMGSQAKNIQYF. CDR3 DNA sequence: TGTGCCAGCAGTTTAATGGGGAGTCAAGCCAAAAACATTCAGTACTTC.

This clonotype showed up just a few times. The V gene is TRBV7-2, the J gene TRBJ2-1, with 8 nucleotides matching TRBD2. Germline-derived CDR1 and CDR2 are SGHTA and FQGNSA. Trimming took 5 bases from V and 4 from J; bases not matched to a gene: 10. CDR3 size: 16 residues. This CDR3 reads CASSPETTSGYNEQFF. In DNA, the CDR3 is TGTGCCAGCAGCCCCGAAACCACTAGCGGATACAATGAGCAGTTCTTC.

This clonotype was counted only a few times. V and J are TRBV2 and TRBJ2-7, with 10 bases that match TRBD1. CDR1 is SNHLY and CDR2 is FYNNEI in the germline V gene. This CDR3 has 17 residues. V gave up 4 bases and J gave up 10 bases; unmatched junction bases: 19. The CDR3, as DNA: TGTGCCAGCAGTGGCCGGGACAGGGGTTTACAACAAGATCATCAGTACTTC. It specifies CASSGRDRGLQQDHQYF.

The table lists this clonotype with many counts. This chain connects TRBV6-1 to TRBJ2-3; 7 nucleotides align to TRBD2. The CDR3 spans 17 residues. Trimming cost V 4 bases and J 1 base; bases outside gene matches: 11. CDR1 and CDR2 from the germline V gene are MNHNS and SASEGT. CDR3 loop: CASSASSSGFRTDTQYF. CDR3 coding DNA: TGTGCCAGCAGTGCCTCCTCTAGCGGTTTCCGCACAGATACGCAGTATTTT.

This clonotype was seen once. CDR3 sequence (DNA): TGTGCCAACACCACGACCGGGACTAGCTCCTACGAGCAGTACTTC. It is translated as CANTTTGTSSYEQYF. V gene TRBV28 combines with J gene TRBJ2-7; TRBD2 matches 8 bases. The length of the CDR3 is 15 residues. V shed 10 bases and J 0 bases; nucleotides not matched to a gene: 11. CDR1 and CDR2 (germline): MDHEN, SYDVKM.

The V call is TRBV20-1, the J call TRBJ2-7, with D possibly being TRBD1 (7 bases). The germline V gene encodes CDR1 DFQATT and CDR2 SNEGSKA (reference sequence). V lost 0 bases and J lost 4, with 16 bases in between. The CDR3 is 15 residues long. DNA of the CDR3: TGCAGTGCTAGAGATAGCCAGGGGGGAAGGTACGAGCAGTACTTC. Translation gives CSARDSQGGRYEQYF.

This chain uses TRBV6-2 or TRBV6-3 with TRBJ1-1, with D hard to call. Trimming removed 7 bases from V and 4 bases from J, with 13 bases in between. Looked up from germline, CDR1 is MNHEY and CDR2 is SVGEGT. The CDR3 sequence is 13 residues long. The CDR3 DNA sequence: TGTGCCAGCACTCGGAAGGTGGGCACTGAAGCTTTCTTT. Translating it yields CASTRKVGTEAFF.

This clonotype was observed many times. This rearrangement joins TRBV27 to TRBJ2-2, with 8 bases that match TRBD2. V dropped 9 bases and J dropped 6; count of bases not matched to a gene: 12. Germline CDR1 is MNHEY and CDR2 is SMNVEV (reference sequence). There are 15 residues in the CDR3. CDR3 region: CASYLPGAGAGELFF. DNA for the CDR3: TGTGCCAGTTATCTTCCGGGAGCGGGAGCCGGGGAGCTGTTTTTT.

This clonotype was counted between two and nine times. The chain is built from TRBV15 and TRBJ2-7; D perhaps matches TRBD2 (7 bases). The V end lost 4 bases, the J end lost 0 bases, and 13 bases lay between the germline ends. The germline CDR1 and CDR2 sequences are LNHNV and YYDKDF (reference sequence). This CDR3 is built from 15 residues. CDR3 protein: CATSKGGTSSYEQYF. Here the CDR3 DNA reads TGTGCCACCAGCAAGGGAGGGACAAGCTCCTACGAGCAGTACTTC.

The chain carries TRBV6-4 and TRBJ2-3; D gene uncertain. V lost 2 bases to trimming and J lost 0 bases, with 9 bases between them. Germline CDR1 is MRHNA and CDR2 is SNTAGT. CDR3 length equals 15 residues. DNA for the CDR3: TGTGCCAGCAGTGACGAGGCAGCTAGCACAGATACGCAGTATTTT. This sequence encodes CASSDEAASTDTQYF.

The V and J genes are TRBV20-1 and TRBJ2-7; TRBD2 matches at 7 bases. Per germline, CDR1 DFQATT and CDR2 SNEGSKA (reference sequence). There are 14 residues in the CDR3. The ends lost 0 bases at V and 2 bases at J; junction bases unmatched: 4. Written as DNA, the CDR3 is TGCAGTGCTAGAGATCTAGCGGACCCCTACGAGCAGTACTTC. Residues: CSARDLADPYEQYF.

The chain uses TRBV19 and TRBJ1-2, with D tentatively TRBD1 (5 bases). Germline-derived CDR1 and CDR2 are LNHDA and SQIVND (reference sequence). The CDR3 is made up of 15 amino acids. The ends were cut back, 4 bases at V and 5 bases at J, with 17 bases in the middle. CDR3 amino acids: CASSSQGSVGYGYTF. CDR3 coding DNA: TGTGCCAGTAGTAGCCAGGGTTCCGTTGGATATGGCTACACCTTC. Variable domain in full (rest from reference TRBV19 and TRBJ1-2): DGGITQSPKYLFRKEGQNVTLSCEQNLNHDAMYWYRQDPGQGLRLIYYSQIVNDFQKGDIAEGYSVSREKKESFPLTVTSAQKNPTAFYLCASSSQGSVGYGYTFGSGTRLTVV.

V gene TRBV7-6 combines with J gene TRBJ2-3, with 10 positions matching TRBD2. Germline assignment: CDR1 SGHVS and CDR2 FNYEAQ. This CDR3 spans 16 amino acids. V gave up 1 base and J gave up 4 bases; unmatched junction bases: 5. The CDR3 here is CASSLGSGRIADTQYF. The CDR3 DNA reads TGTGCCAGCAGCTTAGGTAGCGGGAGGATCGCAGATACGCAGTATTTT.

This clonotype was observed a few times. The J gene is TRBJ1-5, the V gene TRBV20-1; 9 bases align to TRBD1. The germline V gene has CDR1 DFQATT and CDR2 SNEGSKA (reference sequence). This CDR3 spans 15 amino acids. J gave up 4 bases and V 3 bases, and 7 bases lay outside the gene matches. CDR3 in amino acids: CSASRGQGLNQPQHF. The CDR3 region has the DNA TGCAGTGCTAGCAGGGGACAGGGCTTGAATCAGCCCCAGCATTTT.

This chain joins TRBV11-2 and TRBJ2-1; 8 bases align to TRBD1. Germline V gene lookup returns CDR1 SGHAT and CDR2 FQNNGV. Trimming took 1 base from V and 8 from J; bases not matched to a gene: 16. The CDR3 covers 18 residues. In nucleotides, the CDR3 is TGTGCCAGCAGCTTAGTTCCCCCAAGGGCAGGGGGCTTAGATGAGCAGTTCTTC. Translating it yields CASSLVPPRAGGLDEQFF.

This clonotype was detected many times. The chain carries TRBV3-1 and TRBJ2-1; TRBD2 matches 12 bases. The trim removed 1 base at V and 2 bases at J, leaving 3 bases unmatched. CDR3 length: 17 amino acids. Germline loops: CDR1 LGHDT, CDR2 YNNKEL (reference sequence). The CDR3 DNA sequence: TGTGCCAGCAGCCAAGGAGGACTAGCGGGAACCTACAATGAGCAGTTCTTC. This codes for CASSQGGLAGTYNEQFF.

As regards this clonotype: It may be a read error: a sequence one base away is much more abundant. The chain recombines TRBV4-2 with TRBJ2-7, with 8 bases identical to TRBD1. V shed 3 bases and J 2 bases; nucleotides not matched to a gene: 9. This CDR3 region has 16 residues. Germline V CDR1 and CDR2: LGHNA, YNFKEQ. CDR3 sequence reads: CASSQLPWDRTYEQYF. The CDR3 bases are TGTGCCAGCAGCCAGCTCCCCTGGGACAGGACCTACGAGCAGTACTTC.